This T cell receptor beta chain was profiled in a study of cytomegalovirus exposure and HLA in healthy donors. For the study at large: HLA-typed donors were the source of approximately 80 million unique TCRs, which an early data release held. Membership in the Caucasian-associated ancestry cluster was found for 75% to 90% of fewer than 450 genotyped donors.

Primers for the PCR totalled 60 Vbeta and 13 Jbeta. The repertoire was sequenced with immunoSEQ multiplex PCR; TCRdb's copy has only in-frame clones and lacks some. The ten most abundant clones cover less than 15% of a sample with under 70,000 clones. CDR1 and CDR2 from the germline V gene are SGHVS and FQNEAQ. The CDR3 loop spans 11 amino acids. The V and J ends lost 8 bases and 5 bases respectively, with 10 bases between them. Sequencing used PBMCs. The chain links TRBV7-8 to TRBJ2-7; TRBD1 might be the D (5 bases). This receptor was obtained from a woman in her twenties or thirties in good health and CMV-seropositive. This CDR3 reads CASAGYHEQYF. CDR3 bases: TGTGCCAGCGCAGGGTACCACGAGCAGTACTTC. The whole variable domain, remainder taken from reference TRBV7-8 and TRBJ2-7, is GAGVSQSPRYKVAKRGQDVALRCDPISGHVSLFWYQQALGQGPEFLTYFQNEAQLDKSGLPSDRFFAERPEGSVSTLKIQRTQQEDSAVYLCASAGYHEQYFGPGTRLTVT.